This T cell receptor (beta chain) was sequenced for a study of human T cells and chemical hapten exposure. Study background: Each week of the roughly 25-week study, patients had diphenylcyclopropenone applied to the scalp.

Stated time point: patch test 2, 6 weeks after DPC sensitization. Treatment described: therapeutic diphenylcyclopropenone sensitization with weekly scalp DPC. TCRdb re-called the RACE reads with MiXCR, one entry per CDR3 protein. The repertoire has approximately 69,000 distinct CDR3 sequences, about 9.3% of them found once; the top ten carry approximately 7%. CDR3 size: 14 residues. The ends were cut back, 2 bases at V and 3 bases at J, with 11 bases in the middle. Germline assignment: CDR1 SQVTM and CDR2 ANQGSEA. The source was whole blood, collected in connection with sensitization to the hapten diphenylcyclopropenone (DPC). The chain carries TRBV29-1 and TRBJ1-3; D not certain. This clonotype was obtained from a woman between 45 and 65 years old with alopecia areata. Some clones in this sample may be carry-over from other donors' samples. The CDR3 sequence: CSVERPGNGNTIYF. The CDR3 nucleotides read TGCAGCGTTGAAAGGCCGGGGAATGGAAACACCATATATTTT.